These 10 T cell receptor beta chains originate from one sample sequenced in a study of blood T cells in healthy people across ages. Using a J-beta primer mix together with a sample-barcoded 5' primer, a second PCR was run for roughly 6 to 12 cycles. TCRdb reprocessed the 5' RACE reads via MiXCR and lists one record per CDR3 protein. The top ten hold roughly a sixth of the sample, which has approximately 810,000 distinct CDR3 sequences, about 28% seen once. Sequencing was performed on blood. These receptors originate from a woman older than 75 in good health.

This clonotype was counted at least ten times. The chain uses TRBV6-5 and TRBJ1-2, with 7 bases lining up with TRBD1. V shed 4 bases and J 8 bases; nucleotides not matched to a gene: 10. The CDR3 totals 14 residues. Germline V gene sequence: CDR1 MNHEY, CDR2 SVGAGI. As DNA, the CDR3 is TGTGCCAGCAGTTCTCCGACAGGGTTCGGCGGCTACACCTTC. It yields the protein CASSSPTGFGGYTF.

This clonotype was detected a few times. The chain carries TRBV3-1 and TRBJ2-5, with TRBD2 as a possible D gene (7 bases). This CDR3 has 13 residues. V gave up 6 bases and J gave up 5 bases, with 13 bases separating them. Looked up from germline, CDR1 is LGHDT and CDR2 is YNNKEL (reference sequence). The CDR3 nucleotides read TGTGCCAGCAGGAAGGGGGGGGGGGAGACCCAGTACTTC. Its protein product is CASRKGGGETQYF.

V is TRBV29-1 and J is TRBJ2-5; the match to TRBD2 covers 8 bases. V gave up 6 bases and J gave up 11 bases; unmatched junction bases: 17. The CDR3 has 14 residues. CDR1 is SQVTM, CDR2 ANQGSEA, per germline. The CDR3 sequence: CSVPGGGSWNEQYF. CDR3 DNA sequence: TGCAGCGTCCCCGGGGGGGGGAGTTGGAATGAGCAGTACTTC.

This clonotype was found many times. The chain recombines TRBV7-2 with TRBJ2-1, with TRBD2 identical over 8 bases. Germline CDR1 SGHTA, CDR2 FQGNSA. J gave up 4 bases and V 10 bases, and 9 bases lay outside the gene matches. The CDR3 contains 14 residues. CDR3 protein: CAKRARGAYNEQFF. The CDR3 nucleotides are TGTGCCAAAAGGGCGCGGGGGGCATACAATGAGCAGTTCTTC.

V is TRBV11-2 and J is TRBJ1-2; 9 positions match TRBD1. Per germline, CDR1 SGHAT and CDR2 FQNNGV. The CDR3 runs to 16 residues. Trimming at V came to 0 bases and at J to 5 bases, leaving 7 bases not matched to a gene. CDR3 region: CASSLEGTGLDYGYTF. The DNA for the CDR3 is TGTGCCAGCAGCTTAGAGGGGACAGGGCTGGATTATGGCTACACCTTC.

CDR3 in DNA: TGTGCCAGCAGCAAACGGCCGAAAATACGGGACAGACCCTCTGGGGCCAACGTCCTGACTTTC. Translated: CASSKRPKIRDRPSGANVLTF. The genes are TRBV11-2 and TRBJ2-6, with 7 nucleotides matching TRBD1. The V gene end was trimmed by 5 bases and the J gene end by 0 bases; junction bases not matched to a gene: 19. The germline V gene has CDR1 SGHAT and CDR2 FQNNGV. The CDR3 is 21 residues long. The full variable domain, with the rest looked up from reference TRBV11-2 and TRBJ2-6, is EAGVAQSPRYKIIEKRQSVAFWCNPISGHATLYWYQQILGQGPKLLIQFQNNGVVDDSQLPKDRFSAERLKGVDSTLKIQPAKLEDSAVYLCASSKRPKIRDRPSGANVLTFGAGSRLTVL.

This chain joins TRBV2 and TRBJ2-3, with 8 bases fitting TRBD1. The CDR3 runs 14 residues. Germline V lookup: CDR1 SNHLY, CDR2 FYNNEI. Trimming at V came to 6 bases and at J to 4 bases, leaving 6 bases not matched to a gene. DNA for the CDR3: TGTGCCAGCAGCCGGACAGGGAGCGCAGATACGCAGTATTTT. Translated: CASSRTGSADTQYF.

This clonotype was seen ten or more times. This chain connects TRBV4-1 to TRBJ2-4, with 9 bases lining up with TRBD2. Germline CDR1 reads MGHRA; CDR2 reads YSYEKL. CDR3 length: 17 residues. With V trimmed by 2 bases and J by 0 bases, 5 bases remained unmatched. The CDR3 region is CASSQLLAGRAKNIQYF. The CDR3 bases are TGCGCCAGCAGCCAATTACTAGCGGGCCGAGCCAAAAACATTCAGTACTTC.

This clonotype was counted at least ten times. This chain links TRBV6-6 with TRBJ2-1, with unresolved D. The CDR3 has 15 amino acids. The germline V and J ends were trimmed by 7 bases and 0 bases, with 13 bases remaining between them. CDR1 and CDR2 from the germline V gene are MNHNY and SVGAGI (reference sequence). Here the CDR3 DNA reads TGTGCCAGCACCCCAGATCGAAGCTCCTACAATGAGCAGTTCTTC. Encoded protein: CASTPDRSSYNEQFF.

The sample holds many counts of this clonotype. The V gene is TRBV12-3 or TRBV12-4, the J gene TRBJ2-5; the D gene is possibly TRBD1 (5 bases). The CDR3 has 15 amino acids. The V and J ends lost 2 bases and 2 bases respectively, with 12 bases between them. The CDR3 coding sequence is TGTGCCAGCAGTTTACAGGGAAAGCCACAAGAGACCCAGTACTTC. This codes for CASSLQGKPQETQYF.